This T cell receptor (beta chain) was obtained from a study of cytomegalovirus exposure and HLA in healthy donors. Findings of the study overall: Being productive about 87% or about 30% of the time was typical of most TCR beta V segments in an earlier analysis. A few CMV-associated chains were confirmed in vitro to be specific for CMV antigens.

Primers for the PCR totalled 60 Vbeta and 13 Jbeta. Sequencing used immunoSEQ multiplex PCR; TCRdb keeps in-frame clones, though not all of them. The top ten hold 7% to 8.5% of the sample, which has some 89,000 clones, about 85% seen once. Comment on this clone: Its target is unknown.

The receptor's source is a man aged 40-49 years in good health and CMV-seropositive. The sequencing sample was made of PBMCs.

CDR3 coding DNA: TGTGCCAGCAGTTCAATGGACAGGGATTTCTCCTACAATGAGCAGTTCTTC. Translated: CASSSMDRDFSYNEQFF. The V gene is TRBV7-8, the J gene TRBJ2-1; 8 nucleotides agree with TRBD1. Germline-derived CDR1 and CDR2 are SGHVS and FQNEAQ. After removal of 6 bases from V and 0 bases from J, the junction contained 10 bases not matched to a gene. This CDR3 region has 17 residues.